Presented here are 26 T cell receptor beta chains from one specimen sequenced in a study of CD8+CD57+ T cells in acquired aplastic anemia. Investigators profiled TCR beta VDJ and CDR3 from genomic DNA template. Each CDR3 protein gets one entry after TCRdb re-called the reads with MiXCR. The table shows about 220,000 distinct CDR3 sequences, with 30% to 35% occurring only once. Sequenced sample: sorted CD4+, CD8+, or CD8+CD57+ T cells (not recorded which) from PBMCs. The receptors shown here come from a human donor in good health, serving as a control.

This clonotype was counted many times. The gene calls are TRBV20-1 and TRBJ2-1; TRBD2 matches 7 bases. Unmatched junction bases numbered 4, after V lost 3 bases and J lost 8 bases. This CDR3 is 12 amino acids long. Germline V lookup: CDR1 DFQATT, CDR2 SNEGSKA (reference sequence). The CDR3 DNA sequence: TGCAGTGCTAGGCGACTAGCATATGAGCAGTTCTTC. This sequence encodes CSARRLAYEQFF.

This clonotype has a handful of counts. CDR3 nucleotide sequence: TGCAGTGCTAGGAACCCCAGGGAGCCGAGGGGTGATACGCAGTATTTT. This encodes CSARNPREPRGDTQYF. The chain has TRBV20-1 and TRBJ2-3, with D tentatively TRBD1 or TRBD2 (5 bases each). The CDR3 loop spans 16 amino acids. V was shortened by 3 bases and J by 6 bases, with 22 bases between the two germline ends. Germline lookup yields CDR1 DFQATT and CDR2 SNEGSKA (reference sequence).

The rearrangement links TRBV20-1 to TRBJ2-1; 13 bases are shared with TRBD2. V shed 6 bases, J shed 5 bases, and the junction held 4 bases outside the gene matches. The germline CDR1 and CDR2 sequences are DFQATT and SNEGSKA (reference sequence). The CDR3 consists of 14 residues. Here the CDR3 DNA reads TGCAGTGCGCCGGGACTAGCGGGGAACAATGAGCAGTTCTTC. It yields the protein CSAPGLAGNNEQFF.

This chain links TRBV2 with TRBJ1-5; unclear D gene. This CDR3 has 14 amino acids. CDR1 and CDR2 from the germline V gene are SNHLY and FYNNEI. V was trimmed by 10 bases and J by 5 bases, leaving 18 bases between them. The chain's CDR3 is CAISPGREDQPQHF. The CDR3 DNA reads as TGTGCCATCAGCCCAGGCCGAGAGGATCAGCCCCAGCATTTT.

The chain's CDR3 is CAWSPDRGLRYGYTF. The DNA for the CDR3 is TGTGCCTGGAGTCCCGACAGGGGGCTGAGGTATGGCTACACCTTC. V gene TRBV30 combines with J gene TRBJ1-2, with 10 bases lining up with TRBD1. Germline loops: CDR1 GTSNPN, CDR2 SVGIG (reference sequence). J gave up 5 bases and V 2 bases, and 8 bases lay outside the gene matches. CDR3 size: 15 residues.

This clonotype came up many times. CDR3 coding DNA: TGTGCCAGCAGTTTTAACGAGCAGTACTTC. This gives the protein CASSFNEQYF. This rearrangement joins TRBV12-3 or TRBV12-4 to TRBJ2-7; D is uncertain. V was pared by 3 bases and J by 5 bases, with 2 bases between. The CDR3 spans 10 residues.

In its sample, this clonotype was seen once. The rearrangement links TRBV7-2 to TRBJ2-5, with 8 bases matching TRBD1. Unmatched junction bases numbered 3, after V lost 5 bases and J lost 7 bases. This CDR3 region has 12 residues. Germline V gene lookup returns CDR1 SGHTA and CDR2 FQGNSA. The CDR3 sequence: CASSRQGWTQYF. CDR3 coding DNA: TGTGCCAGCAGCCGACAGGGGTGGACCCAGTACTTC.

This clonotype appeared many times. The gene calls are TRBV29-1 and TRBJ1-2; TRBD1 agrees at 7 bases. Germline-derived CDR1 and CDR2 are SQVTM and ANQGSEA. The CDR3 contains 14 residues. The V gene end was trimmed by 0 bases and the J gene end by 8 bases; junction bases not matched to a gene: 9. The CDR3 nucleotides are TGCAGCGTTGAAGAACGATCAGGGGGTGGCGGCTACACCTTC. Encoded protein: CSVEERSGGGGYTF.

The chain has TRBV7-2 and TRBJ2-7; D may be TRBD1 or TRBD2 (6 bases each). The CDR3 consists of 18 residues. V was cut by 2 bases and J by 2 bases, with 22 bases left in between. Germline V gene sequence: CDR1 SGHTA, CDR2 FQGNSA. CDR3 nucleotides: TGTGCCAGCAGCTTATCGGGGGCTATTACCTTCCTAACCTACGAGCAGTACTTC. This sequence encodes CASSLSGAITFLTYEQYF.

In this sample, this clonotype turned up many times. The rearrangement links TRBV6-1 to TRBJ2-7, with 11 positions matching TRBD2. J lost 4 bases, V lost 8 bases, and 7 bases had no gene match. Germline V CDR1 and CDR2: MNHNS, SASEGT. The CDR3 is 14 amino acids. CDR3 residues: CASGRLAGRYEQYF. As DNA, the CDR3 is TGTGCCAGCGGAAGACTAGCGGGGAGATACGAGCAGTACTTC.

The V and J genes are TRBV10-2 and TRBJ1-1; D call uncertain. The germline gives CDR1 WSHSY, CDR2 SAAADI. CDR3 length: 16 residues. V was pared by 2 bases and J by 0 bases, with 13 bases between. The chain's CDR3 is CASSETGVGMNTEAFF. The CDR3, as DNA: TGCGCCAGCAGTGAGACGGGTGTCGGGATGAACACTGAAGCTTTCTTT.

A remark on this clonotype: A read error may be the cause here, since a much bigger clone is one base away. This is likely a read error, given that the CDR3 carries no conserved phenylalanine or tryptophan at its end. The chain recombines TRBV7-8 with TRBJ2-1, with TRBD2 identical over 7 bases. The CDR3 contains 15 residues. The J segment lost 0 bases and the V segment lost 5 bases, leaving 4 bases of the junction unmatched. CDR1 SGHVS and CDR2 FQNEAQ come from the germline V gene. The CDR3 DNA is TGTGCCAGCAGCCCAGCGGGGCCCTCCTACAATGAGCAGTTCCTC. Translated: CASSPAGPSYNEQFL.

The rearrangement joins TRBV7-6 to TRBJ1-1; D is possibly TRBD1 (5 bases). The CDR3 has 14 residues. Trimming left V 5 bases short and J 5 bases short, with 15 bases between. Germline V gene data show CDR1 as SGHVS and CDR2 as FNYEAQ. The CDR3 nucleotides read TGTGCCAGCAGCCCCCGGGACCGACTAACTGAAGCTTTCTTT. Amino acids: CASSPRDRLTEAFF.

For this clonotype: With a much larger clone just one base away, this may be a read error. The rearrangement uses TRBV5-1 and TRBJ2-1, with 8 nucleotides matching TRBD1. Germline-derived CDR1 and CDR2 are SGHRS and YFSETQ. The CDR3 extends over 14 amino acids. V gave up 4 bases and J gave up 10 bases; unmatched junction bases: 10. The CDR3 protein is CASSPGTGTYEQFF. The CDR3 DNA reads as TGCGCCAGCAGCCCCGGGACAGGTACCTACGAGCAGTTCTTC.

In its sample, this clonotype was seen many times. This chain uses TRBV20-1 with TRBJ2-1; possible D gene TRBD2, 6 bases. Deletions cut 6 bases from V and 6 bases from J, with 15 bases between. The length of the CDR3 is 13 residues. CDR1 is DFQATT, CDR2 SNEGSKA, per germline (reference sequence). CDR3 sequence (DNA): TGCAGTGCAAGACTAGTCGGGCGCAATGAGCAGTTCTTC. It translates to CSARLVGRNEQFF.

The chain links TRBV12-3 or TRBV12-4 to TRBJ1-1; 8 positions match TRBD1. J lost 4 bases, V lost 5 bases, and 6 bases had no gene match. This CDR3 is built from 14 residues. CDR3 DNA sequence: TGTGCCAGCAGTCCGGGACAGGTGATCACTGAAGCTTTCTTT. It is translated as CASSPGQVITEAFF.

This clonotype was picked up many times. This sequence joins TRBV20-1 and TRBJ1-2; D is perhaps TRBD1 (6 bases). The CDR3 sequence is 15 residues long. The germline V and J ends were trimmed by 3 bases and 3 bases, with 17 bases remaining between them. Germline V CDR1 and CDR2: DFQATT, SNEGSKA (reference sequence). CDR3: CSARSAVGGDYGYTF. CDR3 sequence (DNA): TGCAGTGCTAGGAGCGCCGTAGGGGGTGACTATGGCTACACCTTC.

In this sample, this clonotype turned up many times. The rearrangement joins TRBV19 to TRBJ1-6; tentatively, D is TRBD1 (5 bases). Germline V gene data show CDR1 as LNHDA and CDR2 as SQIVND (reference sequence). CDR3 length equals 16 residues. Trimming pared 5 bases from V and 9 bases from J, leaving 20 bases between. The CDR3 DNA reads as TGTGCCAGTAGTCGTATGTGGGACCCAGTCGGTTCACCCCTCCACTTT. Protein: CASSRMWDPVGSPLHF.

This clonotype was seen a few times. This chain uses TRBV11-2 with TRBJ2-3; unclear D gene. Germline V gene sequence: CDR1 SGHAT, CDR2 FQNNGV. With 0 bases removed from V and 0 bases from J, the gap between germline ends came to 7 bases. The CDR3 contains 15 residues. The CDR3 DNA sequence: TGTGCCAGCAGCTTAGATCTTTCAAGCACAGATACGCAGTATTTT. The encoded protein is CASSLDLSSTDTQYF. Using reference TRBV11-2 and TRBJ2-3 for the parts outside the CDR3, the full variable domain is EAGVAQSPRYKIIEKRQSVAFWCNPISGHATLYWYQQILGQGPKLLIQFQNNGVVDDSQLPKDRFSAERLKGVDSTLKIQPAKLEDSAVYLCASSLDLSSTDTQYFGPGTRLTVL.

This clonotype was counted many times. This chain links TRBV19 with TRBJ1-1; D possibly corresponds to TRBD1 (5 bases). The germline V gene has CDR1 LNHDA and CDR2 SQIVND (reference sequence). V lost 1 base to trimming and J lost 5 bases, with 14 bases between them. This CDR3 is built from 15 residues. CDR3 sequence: CASSIARAQGTEAFF. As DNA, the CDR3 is TGTGCCAGTAGTATAGCCAGGGCTCAGGGTACTGAAGCTTTCTTT.

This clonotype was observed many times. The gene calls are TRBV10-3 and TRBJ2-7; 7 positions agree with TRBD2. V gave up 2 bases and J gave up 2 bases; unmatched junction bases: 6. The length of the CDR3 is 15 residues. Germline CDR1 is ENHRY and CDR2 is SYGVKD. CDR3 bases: TGTGCCATCAGTGAGCTAGGGAGGGGCCCCTACGAGCAGTACTTC. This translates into CAISELGRGPYEQYF.

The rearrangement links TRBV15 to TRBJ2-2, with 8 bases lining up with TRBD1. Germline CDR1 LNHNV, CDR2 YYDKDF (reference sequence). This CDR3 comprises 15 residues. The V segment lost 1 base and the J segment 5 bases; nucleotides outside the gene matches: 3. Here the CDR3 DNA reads TGTGCCACCAGCAGAGTACAGGGGGTGACCGGGGAGCTGTTTTTT. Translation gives CATSRVQGVTGELFF.

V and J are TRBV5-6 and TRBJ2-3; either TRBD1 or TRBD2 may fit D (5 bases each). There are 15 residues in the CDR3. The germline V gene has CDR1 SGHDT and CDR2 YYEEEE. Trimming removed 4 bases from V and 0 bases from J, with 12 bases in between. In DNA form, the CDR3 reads TGTGCCAGCAGCCGATCGGGACGAAGCACAGATACGCAGTATTTT. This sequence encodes CASSRSGRSTDTQYF.

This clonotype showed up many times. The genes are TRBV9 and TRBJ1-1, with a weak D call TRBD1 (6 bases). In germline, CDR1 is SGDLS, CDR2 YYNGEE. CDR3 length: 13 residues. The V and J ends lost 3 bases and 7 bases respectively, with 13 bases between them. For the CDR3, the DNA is TGTGCCAGCAGCGCTAACAGGGTCGGTGAAGCTTTCTTT. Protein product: CASSANRVGEAFF.

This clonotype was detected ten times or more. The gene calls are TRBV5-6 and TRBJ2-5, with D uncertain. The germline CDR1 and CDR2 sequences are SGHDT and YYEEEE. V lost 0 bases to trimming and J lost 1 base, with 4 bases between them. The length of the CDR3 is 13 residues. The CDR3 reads CASSLVSQETQYF. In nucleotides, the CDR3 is TGTGCCAGCAGCTTGGTGTCCCAAGAGACCCAGTACTTC.

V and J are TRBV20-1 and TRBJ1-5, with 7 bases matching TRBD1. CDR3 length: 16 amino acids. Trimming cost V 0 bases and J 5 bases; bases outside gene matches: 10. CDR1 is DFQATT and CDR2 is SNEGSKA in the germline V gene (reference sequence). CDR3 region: CSARDLGQGTDQPQHF. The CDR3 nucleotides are TGCAGTGCTAGAGATCTGGGGCAGGGGACAGATCAGCCCCAGCATTTT.